The 27 T cell receptor beta chains listed next were all sequenced from one sample in a study of long-term antiretroviral therapy in people with HIV. Runs used v3.0 of the immunoSEQ assay and were done at survey level. The repertoire was sequenced with immunoSEQ multiplex PCR; TCRdb's copy has only in-frame clones and lacks some. The table includes 29,000 or so clones, 90% to 95% detected once. Sequenced material: unsorted PBMCs, taken about 7.4 years after starting antiretroviral therapy. These receptor sequences come from a man aged 50 to 59 with HIV.

The CDR3 DNA is TGTGCCAGTAGTATTGGGGAGAACACCGGGGAGCTGTTTTTT. Translating it yields CASSIGENTGELFF. The chain carries TRBV19 and TRBJ2-2; D is uncertain. V was shortened by 3 bases and J by 1 base, with 6 bases between the two germline ends. Germline CDR1 LNHDA, CDR2 SQIVND (reference sequence). This CDR3 comprises 14 residues.

The chain joins TRBV18 to TRBJ2-7; D may be TRBD1 (6 bases). The CDR3 runs 12 residues. V was trimmed by 6 bases and J by 4 bases, leaving 10 bases between them. Germline CDR1 and CDR2: KGHSH and LQKENI. The CDR3 DNA is TGTGCCAGCTCGTCCGGGACATACGAGCAGTACTTC. Its protein product is CASSSGTYEQYF.

CDR3 DNA: TGTGCCAGCAGTACGGCGGGACAGAACACCGGGGAGCTGTTTTTT. It encodes CASSTAGQNTGELFF. V usage is TRBV6-5 and J usage is TRBJ2-2, with D perhaps being TRBD1 or TRBD2 (6 bases each). Germline V CDR1 and CDR2: MNHEY, SVGAGI. Trimming stripped 5 bases from V and 1 base from J, with 11 bases between. This CDR3 is 15 amino acids long.

The chain links TRBV5-1 to TRBJ2-2; D may be TRBD1 or TRBD2 (5 bases each). CDR3 length: 14 residues. Per germline, CDR1 SGHRS and CDR2 YFSETQ. V was trimmed by 0 bases and J by 5 bases, leaving 8 bases between them. The CDR3 DNA reads TGCGCCAGCAGCTTGGCCAGGGAGACCGGGGAGCTGTTTTTT. Translating gives CASSLARETGELFF.

The chain's CDR3 is CASSLGVFPDTQYF. The CDR3, as DNA: TGTGCCAGCAGCTTAGGTGTGTTCCCAGATACGCAGTATTTT. This chain connects TRBV7-2 to TRBJ2-3, with unresolved D. CDR1 is SGHTA and CDR2 is FQGNSA in the germline V gene. The ends were cut back, 1 base at V and 4 bases at J, with 9 bases in the middle. The CDR3 is 14 residues long. Combining the CDR3 with reference TRBV7-2 and TRBJ2-3 gives the whole variable domain GAGVSQSPSNKVTEKGKDVELRCDPISGHTALYWYRQSLGQGLEFLIYFQGNSAPDKSGLPSDRFSAERTGGSVSTLTIQRTQQEDSAVYLCASSLGVFPDTQYFGPGTRLTVL.

The rearrangement uses TRBV30 and TRBJ2-1, with D perhaps being TRBD1 or TRBD2 (6 bases each). This CDR3 is 14 amino acids long. V was shortened by 1 base and J by 7 bases, with 14 bases between the two germline ends. Germline assignment: CDR1 GTSNPN and CDR2 SVGIG (reference sequence). CDR3 bases: TGTGCCTGGAGTGCCGGGGGCAGGGGAAATGAGCAGTTCTTC. The encoded protein is CAWSAGGRGNEQFF.

The table lists this clone with a count of one. CDR3 in amino acids: CASSLGAATFGNTIYF. In DNA form, the CDR3 reads TGTGCCAGCAGCTTAGGGGCAGCGACTTTCGGAAACACCATATATTTT. V gene TRBV5-6 combines with J gene TRBJ1-3; possible D gene TRBD1, 5 bases. The CDR3 length is 16 residues. V lost 2 bases and J 4 bases, leaving 16 bases between the germline ends. Germline V CDR1 and CDR2: SGHDT, YYEEEE.

The rearrangement links TRBV5-1 to TRBJ2-1, with D perhaps matching TRBD1 (5 bases). Trimming shortened V by 4 bases and J by 8 bases, and 10 bases separated the two germline ends. The CDR3 is 12 amino acids. Germline V gene data show CDR1 as SGHRS and CDR2 as YFSETQ. CDR3 sequence: CASSPRVDEQFF. The CDR3, as DNA: TGCGCCAGCAGCCCCAGGGTCGATGAGCAGTTCTTC.

The chain joins TRBV9 to TRBJ2-3, with D tentatively TRBD1 or TRBD2 (5 bases each). V lost 3 bases, J lost 5 bases, and 10 bases lay in between. The CDR3 totals 13 residues. CDR1 is SGDLS, CDR2 YYNGEE, per germline. Here the CDR3 reads CASSGRGEDTQYF. CDR3 bases: TGTGCCAGCAGCGGTAGGGGAGAAGATACGCAGTATTTT. The complete variable domain, with remaining parts taken from reference TRBV9 and TRBJ2-3, reads DSGVTQTPKHLITATGQRVTLRCSPRSGDLSVYWYQQSLDQGLQFLIQYYNGEERAKGNILERFSAQQFPDLHSELNLSSLELGDSALYFCASSGRGEDTQYFGPGTRLTVL.

The gene calls are TRBV7-6 and TRBJ2-1; 7 nucleotides agree with TRBD2. CDR3 length: 15 residues. The J segment lost 2 bases and the V segment lost 5 bases, leaving 6 bases of the junction unmatched. Germline V lookup: CDR1 SGHVS, CDR2 FNYEAQ. The CDR3 DNA sequence: TGTGCCAGCAGCCCGGGGAGCGGGGCCTACAATGAGCAGTTCTTC. Its protein is CASSPGSGAYNEQFF.

The chain has TRBV4-1 and TRBJ2-7; D remains unclear. CDR1 is MGHRA, CDR2 YSYEKL, per germline. V was clipped by 6 bases and J by 5 bases, with 14 bases between them. This CDR3 is built from 13 residues. The CDR3 is CASSITPPNEQYF. The CDR3 DNA reads as TGCGCCAGCAGTATAACACCCCCTAACGAGCAGTACTTC.

The chain carries TRBV5-1 and TRBJ2-1; 8 bases line up with TRBD2. CDR1 is SGHRS, CDR2 YFSETQ, per germline. With 6 bases clipped from V and 0 bases from J, the junction kept 11 bases outside the gene matches. This CDR3 has 17 residues. The CDR3 protein is CASTTGRGGPSYNEQFF. The CDR3 DNA is TGCGCCAGCACCACCGGTCGGGGGGGTCCCTCCTACAATGAGCAGTTCTTC. The complete variable domain, with remaining parts taken from reference TRBV5-1 and TRBJ2-1, reads KAGVTQTPRYLIKTRGQQVTLSCSPISGHRSVSWYQQTPGQGLQFLFEYFSETQRNKGNFPGRFSGRQFSNSRSEMNVSTLELGDSALYLCASTTGRGGPSYNEQFFGPGTRLTVL.

This chain uses TRBV11-2 with TRBJ1-4; weak D call: TRBD1 (5 bases). This CDR3 contains 15 residues. Trimming stripped 5 bases from V and 3 bases from J, with 13 bases between. The germline CDR1 and CDR2 sequences are SGHAT and FQNNGV. CDR3 loop: CASSPMGHANEKLFF. The CDR3 DNA follows: TGTGCCAGCAGCCCGATGGGGCACGCTAATGAAAAACTGTTTTTT.

The rearrangement links TRBV11-2 to TRBJ2-1; 8 nucleotides agree with TRBD2. The length of the CDR3 is 12 residues. The V gene end was trimmed by 3 bases and the J gene end by 9 bases; junction bases not matched to a gene: 1. The germline V gene has CDR1 SGHAT and CDR2 FQNNGV. Written as DNA, the CDR3 is TGTGCCAGCAGCTTCGGGGGGGGTGAGCAGTTCTTC. Translation: CASSFGGGEQFF.

Here the CDR3 DNA reads TGTGCCAGCAGTTACTCGCTCACAAACACAGATACGCAGTATTTT. Its protein product is CASSYSLTNTDTQYF. This chain uses TRBV6-5 with TRBJ2-3; no firm D call. Germline V lookup: CDR1 MNHEY, CDR2 SVGAGI. V was shortened by 0 bases and J by 2 bases, with 9 bases between the two germline ends. This CDR3 is built from 15 residues.

The chain links TRBV5-1 to TRBJ2-7; D unresolved. The germline gives CDR1 SGHRS, CDR2 YFSETQ. CDR3 size: 13 residues. V was shortened by 0 bases and J by 5 bases, with 9 bases between the two germline ends. The CDR3 here is CASSLEFYNEQYF. The DNA of the CDR3 is TGCGCCAGCAGCTTGGAGTTCTACAACGAGCAGTACTTC.

The J gene is TRBJ1-2, the V gene TRBV2; the D is unclear. The CDR3 covers 11 residues. Germline values: CDR1 SNHLY, CDR2 FYNNEI. The V and J ends lost 1 base and 10 bases respectively, with 7 bases between them. The chain's CDR3 is CASSEVPTYTF. For the CDR3, the DNA is TGTGCCAGCAGTGAAGTTCCGACCTACACCTTC.

The chain joins TRBV19 to TRBJ2-2; D may be TRBD1 (5 bases). The CDR3 has 12 amino acids. In germline, CDR1 is LNHDA, CDR2 SQIVND (reference sequence). Trimming took off 5 bases at V and 6 bases at J, with 7 bases between the two ends. The CDR3 reads CASSQGPGELFF. In DNA, the CDR3 is TGTGCCAGTAGTCAGGGTCCCGGGGAGCTGTTTTTT.

The V and J genes are TRBV5-1 and TRBJ2-7; 11 nucleotides match TRBD2. The CDR3 spans 16 residues. Germline-derived CDR1 and CDR2 are SGHRS and YFSETQ. V gave up 4 bases and J gave up 3 bases; unmatched junction bases: 9. CDR3 coding DNA: TGCGCCAGCAGCCTTGCTAGCGGGGGGCCCAGCTACGAGCAGTACTTC. It encodes CASSLASGGPSYEQYF. Full variable domain (outside the CDR3, taken from reference TRBV5-1 and TRBJ2-7): KAGVTQTPRYLIKTRGQQVTLSCSPISGHRSVSWYQQTPGQGLQFLFEYFSETQRNKGNFPGRFSGRQFSNSRSEMNVSTLELGDSALYLCASSLASGGPSYEQYFGPGTRLTVT.

V is TRBV18 and J is TRBJ1-3; 9 nucleotides line up with TRBD1. Germline V gene sequence: CDR1 KGHSH, CDR2 LQKENI. Trimming took 2 bases from V and 0 from J; bases not matched to a gene: 5. There are 17 residues in the CDR3. CDR3 residues: CASSPEQGAISGNTIYF. CDR3 nucleotide sequence: TGTGCCAGCTCACCAGAACAGGGGGCCATCTCTGGAAACACCATATATTTT. Looking up the rest from reference TRBV18 and TRBJ1-3 gives the full variable domain: NAGVMQNPRHLVRRRGQEARLRCSPMKGHSHVYWYRQLPEEGLKFMVYLQKENIIDESGMPKERFSAEFPKEGPSILRIQQVVRGDSAAYFCASSPEQGAISGNTIYFGEGSWLTVV.

This clone has a handful of counts. This chain joins TRBV19 and TRBJ1-2; 9 bases are shared with TRBD1. This CDR3 contains 16 residues. CDR1 and CDR2 (germline): LNHDA, SQIVND (reference sequence). V lost 5 bases to trimming and J lost 7 bases; unmatched junction nucleotides: 14. The CDR3 nucleotides are TGTGCCAGTAGTCTCCAACAGGGGGCCCTGACTGGTGGCTACACCTTC. Protein: CASSLQQGALTGGYTF.

The CDR3 loop is CASNFGQGAGEQFF. The CDR3 coding sequence is TGCGCCAGCAATTTTGGACAGGGGGCAGGTGAGCAGTTCTTC. The chain has TRBV5-1 and TRBJ2-1, with TRBD1 matching 11 bases. V lost 6 bases and J lost 9; bases outside the gene matches: 8. The length of the CDR3 is 14 residues. Germline V CDR1 and CDR2: SGHRS, YFSETQ.

This clone appeared once. The chain uses TRBV4-2 and TRBJ1-5; 9 bases match TRBD1. Trimming at V came to 0 bases and at J to 7 bases, leaving 7 bases not matched to a gene. Germline assignment: CDR1 LGHNA and CDR2 YNFKEQ. CDR3 length: 16 residues. The CDR3 DNA reads as TGTGCCAGCAGCCAAGAGGGCAGGGGGACAGGGCAGCCCCAGCATTTT. This codes for CASSQEGRGTGQPQHF.

V and J are TRBV5-6 and TRBJ2-7, with D possibly TRBD1 on 6 matching bases. Germline CDR1 and CDR2: SGHDT and YYEEEE. Trimming stripped 2 bases from V and 3 bases from J, with 12 bases between. The CDR3 is 14 residues long. CDR3 DNA: TGTGCCAGCAGCTTCCGCAGGGGCCTCTACGAGCAGTACTTC. It yields the protein CASSFRRGLYEQYF.

As regards this clone: Sequence at one end of the junction differs from germline and may be a read error. This chain joins TRBV6-1 and TRBJ2-7; D remains unclear. Germline loops: CDR1 MNHNS, CDR2 SASEGT. The CDR3 length is 10 residues. This CDR3 reads CASSEVALDF. In DNA, the CDR3 is TGTGCCAGCAGTGAGGTAGCCCTGGACTTC.

This chain links TRBV19 with TRBJ2-4; no definite D call. The CDR3 extends over 19 amino acids. Germline values: CDR1 LNHDA, CDR2 SQIVND (reference sequence). With 6 bases removed from V and 1 base from J, the gap between germline ends came to 25 bases. For the CDR3, the DNA is TGTGCCAGTAGCCTTTGGGCAGAGAAGACCTTGAGGGCCAAAAACATTCAGTACTTC. This encodes CASSLWAEKTLRAKNIQYF. Using reference TRBV19 and TRBJ2-4 for the parts outside the CDR3, the full variable domain is DGGITQSPKYLFRKEGQNVTLSCEQNLNHDAMYWYRQDPGQGLRLIYYSQIVNDFQKGDIAEGYSVSREKKESFPLTVTSAQKNPTAFYLCASSLWAEKTLRAKNIQYFGAGTRLSVL.

V is TRBV10-2 and J is TRBJ1-1, with 8 bases aligning to TRBD1. Trimming cost V 9 bases and J 1 base; bases outside gene matches: 4. Looked up from germline, CDR1 is WSHSY and CDR2 is SAAADI. CDR3 length: 13 amino acids. CDR3 sequence reads: CASSGQGNTEAFF. The CDR3 coding sequence is TGCGCCAGTTCCGGACAGGGGAACACTGAAGCTTTCTTT.